This T cell receptor beta chain was sequenced during a study of blood T cell repertoires in COVID-19. Study overall: Samples of COVID-19 (acute and convalescent) were obtained from the United States, Italy and Spain. PBMCs, B-cell-depleted T cells, or T cells provided the cDNA or gDNA that made up the material.

The CDR3 covers 15 residues. Germline CDR1 LGHDT, CDR2 YNNKEL (reference sequence). Trimming pared 0 bases from V and 3 bases from J, leaving 11 bases between. Authors' processing steps: Researchers report that nucleated cell counts were estimated from reference gene primer amplification. The data were produced by immunoSEQ multiplex PCR, yet TCRdb's version contains in-frame clones alone and is incomplete. V and J calls and clone size are copied from that table; D and trimming were computed from the DNA. The data show 88,000 or so clones, roughly 87% seen once. The sample was peripheral blood. The chain is built from TRBV3-1 (or the pseudogene TRBV3-2) and TRBJ1-2; D possibly corresponds to TRBD1 (6 bases). The receptor comes from an elderly man with acute or convalescent COVID-19. This chain's CDR3 is CASSQEPDRHYGYTF. The CDR3 region has the DNA TGTGCCAGCAGCCAAGAGCCCGACAGGCACTATGGCTACACCTTC.